A selection of T cell receptor beta chains follows, all from one sample in a study of cytomegalovirus exposure and HLA in healthy donors. Only in-frame clones appear in the TCRdb table, and some are missing; sequencing was by immunoSEQ multiplex PCR. The sample consists of 160,000 or so clones, approximately 80% of them appearing once. The sample was PBMCs. All receptors come from a woman aged 50 to 60 in good health and CMV-seronegative. The CDR3 runs from the conserved cysteine through the conserved F or W. The D gene is left open where the match is weak. Clone size is stated in some rows and not others, as once, few, many or a class when expanded.

J | D | size | V | DNA | CDR3
TRBJ2-7 | NA | once | TRBV21-1 | TGTGCCAGCAGCAAAGGGATGAGGAGTCACTTCTTCGACGAGCAGTACTTC | CASSKGMRSHFFDEQYF
TRBJ2-1 | NA | NA | TRBV15 | TGTGCCACCAGCAGAGATTTGCGCAGCGGAAGGCGCTCCTACAATGAGCAGTTCTTC | CATSRDLRSGRRSYNEQFF
TRBJ2-2 | NA | NA | TRBV18 | TGTGCCAGCTCACCCGGGACAAACACCGGGGAACTGTTTTTT | CASSPGTNTGELFF
TRBJ2-7 | NA | NA | TRBV16 | TGTGCCAGCAGCCAAGGCGGGACGTCCGCCTACGAGCAGTACTTC | CASSQGGTSAYEQYF
TRBJ1-6 | TRBD1 | NA | TRBV2 | TGTGCCAGCAGGTCGGGACAGGGTAATTCACCCCTCCACTTT | CASRSGQGNSPLHF
TRBJ1-1 | NA | NA | TRBV28 | TGTGCCAGCAGTACGACCCCAGGCACTGAAGCTTTCTTT | CASSTTPGTEAFF
TRBJ1-4 | NA | NA | TRBV6-5 | TGTGCCAGCAGTTACGGTTCTCCCGCCGGTGAAAAACTGTTTTTT | CASSYGSPAGEKLFF
TRBJ2-1 | TRBD1 | NA | TRBV13 | TGTGCCAGCAGCTTCGACAGGGTCCCTTACAATGAGCAGTTCTTC | CASSFDRVPYNEQFF
TRBJ2-1 | NA | NA | TRBV2 | TGTGCCAGCAACGGACAGGGCGGGGGCAATGAGCAGTTCTTC | CASNGQGGGNEQFF
TRBJ2-7 | TRBD2 | NA | TRBV4-1 | TGCGCCAGCAGCCAAGGGCTAGCGGACTACGAGCAGTACTTC | CASSQGLADYEQYF
TRBJ2-1 | TRBD2 | NA | TRBV5-1 | TGCGCCAGCACCTCCGGGACTAGCGGATACAATGAGCAGTTCTTC | CASTSGTSGYNEQFF
TRBJ2-2 | NA | NA | TRBV5-8 | TGTGCCAGCAGCCCTAAGGGGGGGATCACCGGGGAGCTGTTTTTT | CASSPKGGITGELFF
TRBJ2-5 | NA | NA | TRBV9 | TGTGCCAGCAGCGGGACGCCCGGGACCGGGGAGGCCCAGTACTTC | CASSGTPGTGEAQYF
TRBJ2-2 | TRBD1 | NA | TRBV29-1 | TGCAGCGTTGATCAACAGGGGGCTGGCACCGGGGAGCTGTTTTTT | CSVDQQGAGTGELFF
TRBJ2-2 | TRBD1 | NA | TRBV5-1 | TGCGCCAGCGCTTGGGACAGAGCGAACACCGGGGAGCTGTTTTTT | CASAWDRANTGELFF
TRBJ1-6 | NA | NA | TRBV10-3 | TGTGCCATCACCCAGTCGGGGGAGGTGCACCTCCACTTT | CAITQSGEVHLHF
TRBJ1-4 | NA | NA | TRBV2 | TGTGCCAGCAGTGAGATCCGGGGAGGGATAGGTGAAAAACTGTTTTTT | CASSEIRGGIGEKLFF
TRBJ2-6 | NA | NA | TRBV6-1 | TGTGCCAGCATGTCAGGGAACTCTGGGGCCAACGTCCTGACTTTC | CASMSGNSGANVLTF
TRBJ2-7 | NA | once | TRBV27 | TGTGCCAGCAGTTTACCCGGCAGGGGCCACGAGCAGTACTTC | CASSLPGRGHEQYF
TRBJ2-7 | NA | few | TRBV2 | TGTGCCAGCAGTGAGAGGCGGGCCCCCGGGGGGCAGTACTTC | CASSERRAPGGQYF
TRBJ2-1 | NA | few | TRBV7-8 | TGTGCCAGCAGCCGAGACAGCGTTTTCTCCTACAATGAGCAGTTCTTC | CASSRDSVFSYNEQFF
TRBJ2-2 | NA | NA | TRBV5-6 | TGTGCCAGCAGCACTACACGACAGTCTCCGAGCACCGGGGAGCTGTTTTTT | CASSTTRQSPSTGELFF
TRBJ2-5 | NA | once | TRBV11-1 | TGTGCCAGCAGGTTCTCAGGGAGGGAGACCCAGTACTTC | CASRFSGRETQYF
TRBJ2-7 | NA | NA | TRBV23-1 | TGCGCCAGCAGTCAGGGAGGAGGGACCTACGAGCAGTACTTC | CASSQGGGTYEQYF
TRBJ1-1 | NA | NA | TRBV19 | TGTGCCAGTAGTATCACTCCGAACACTGAAGCTTTCTTT | CASSITPNTEAFF
TRBJ2-1 | TRBD2 | NA | TRBV7-3 | TGTGCCAGCAGCTTAGGTCCGGGAGGGGGAAATGAGCAGTTCTTC | CASSLGPGGGNEQFF
TRBJ1-1 | NA | NA | TRBV11-3 | TGTGCCAGCAGCTTAACCCGGTCGAACACTGAAGCTTTCTTT | CASSLTRSNTEAFF
TRBJ1-4 | NA | NA | TRBV21-1 | TGTGCCAGCAGCAAAGGCGGGGACAGGGGGAATGAAAAACTGTTTTTT | CASSKGGDRGNEKLFF
TRBJ2-6 | NA | NA | TRBV6-1 | TGTGCCAGCAGTGAAGTCTACTCTGGGGCCAACGTCCTGACTTTC | CASSEVYSGANVLTF
TRBJ2-2 | TRBD1 | NA | TRBV5-1 | TGCGCCAGCAGCACGGGACAGGCCAACACCGGGGAGCTGTTTTTT | CASSTGQANTGELFF
TRBJ2-5 | TRBD2 | NA | TRBV19 | TGTGCCACAACCGGGACTAGCGGGGAGACCCAGTACTTC | CATTGTSGETQYF
TRBJ2-5 | NA | NA | TRBV5-5 | TGTGCCAGCAGCTTGGGTCAGGGGTTCCGGGAGACCCAGTACTTC | CASSLGQGFRETQYF
TRBJ2-7 | NA | NA | TRBV7-2 | TGTGCCAGCAGCTTAGCGCCACTCCCCTACGAGCAGTACTTC | CASSLAPLPYEQYF